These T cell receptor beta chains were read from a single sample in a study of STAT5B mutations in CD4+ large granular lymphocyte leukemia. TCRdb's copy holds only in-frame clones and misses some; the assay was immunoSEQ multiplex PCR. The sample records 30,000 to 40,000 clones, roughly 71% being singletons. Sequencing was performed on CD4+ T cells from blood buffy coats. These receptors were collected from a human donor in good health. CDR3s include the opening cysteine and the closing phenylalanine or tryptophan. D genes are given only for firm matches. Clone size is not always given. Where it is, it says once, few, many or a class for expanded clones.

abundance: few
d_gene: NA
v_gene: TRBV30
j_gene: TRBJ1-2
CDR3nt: TGTGCCTGGGTTAAACAGAGATACTATGGCTACACCTTC
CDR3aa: CAWVKQRYYGYTF

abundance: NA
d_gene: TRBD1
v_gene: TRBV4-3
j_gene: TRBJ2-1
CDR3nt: TGCGCCAGCAGCCAAGACCCGGGACAGCTTTACAATGAGCAGTTCTTC
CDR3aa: CASSQDPGQLYNEQFF

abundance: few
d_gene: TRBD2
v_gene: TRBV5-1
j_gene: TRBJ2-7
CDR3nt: TGCGCCAGCAGCTTAAGGGGAGGGGACTACGAGCAGTACTTC
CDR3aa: CASSLRGGDYEQYF

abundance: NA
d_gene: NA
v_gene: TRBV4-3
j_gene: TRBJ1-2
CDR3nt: TGCGCCAGCAGCCAAGGGACAGTGGATGGCTACACCTTC
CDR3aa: CASSQGTVDGYTF

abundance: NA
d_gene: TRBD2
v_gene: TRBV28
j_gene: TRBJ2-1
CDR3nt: TGTGCCAGCAGTACCCCTAGCGGGGGACGTTACAATGAGCAGTTCTTC
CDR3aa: CASSTPSGGRYNEQFF

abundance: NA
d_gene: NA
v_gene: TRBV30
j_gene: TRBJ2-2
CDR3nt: TGTGCCTGGAGCAAAGGGGTCGGGGAGCTGTTTTTT
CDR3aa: CAWSKGVGELFF

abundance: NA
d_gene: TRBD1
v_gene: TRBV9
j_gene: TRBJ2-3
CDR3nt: TGTGCCAGCAGCGCCCGACAGGGGGCGGGCACAGATACGCAGTATTTT
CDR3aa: CASSARQGAGTDTQYF

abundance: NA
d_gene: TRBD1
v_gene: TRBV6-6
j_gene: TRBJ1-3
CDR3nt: TGTGCCAGCAGTTCGGGGGGACAGTTCTCTGGAAACACCATATATTTT
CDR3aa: CASSSGGQFSGNTIYF

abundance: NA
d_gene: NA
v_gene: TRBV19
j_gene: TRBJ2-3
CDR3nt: TGTGCCAGTACCAGTATAGAGGCCGGAGGGACAGATACGCAGTATTTT
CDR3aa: CASTSIEAGGTDTQYF

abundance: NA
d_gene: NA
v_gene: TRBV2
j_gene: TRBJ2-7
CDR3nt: TGTGCCACCCACATCAGCCCGGGCGAGCAGTACTTC
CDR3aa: CATHISPGEQYF

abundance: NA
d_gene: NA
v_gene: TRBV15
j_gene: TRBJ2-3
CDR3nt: TGTGCCACCAGCAGAGGTGGGATCGATACGCAGTATTTT
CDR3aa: CATSRGGIDTQYF

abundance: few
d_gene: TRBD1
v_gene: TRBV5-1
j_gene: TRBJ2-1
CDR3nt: TGCGCCAGCAGCTTGGGACAGGGGGGATTGAATGAGCAGTTCTTC
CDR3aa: CASSLGQGGLNEQFF

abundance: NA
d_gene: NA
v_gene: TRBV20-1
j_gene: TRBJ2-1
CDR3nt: TGCAGTGCTACGAGGGGGGATGAGCAGTTCTTC
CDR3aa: CSATRGDEQFF

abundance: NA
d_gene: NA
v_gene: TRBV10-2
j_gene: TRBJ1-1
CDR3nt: TGCGCCAGCGGAGACCCTAACACTGAAGCTTTCTTT
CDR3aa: CASGDPNTEAFF

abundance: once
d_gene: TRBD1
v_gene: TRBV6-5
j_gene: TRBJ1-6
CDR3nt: TGTGCCAGCAGGCCTGACAGGGGACGCTCACCCCTCCACTTT
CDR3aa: CASRPDRGRSPLHF

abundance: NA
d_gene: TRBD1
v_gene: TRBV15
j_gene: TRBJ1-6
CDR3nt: TGTGCCCCTTCGAGGCAGGGGGGTAATTCACCCCTCCACTTT
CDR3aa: CAPSRQGGNSPLHF

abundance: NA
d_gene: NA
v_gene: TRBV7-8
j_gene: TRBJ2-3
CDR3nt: TGTGCCAGCAGCTTTGGGGGGGGGCCTAGCACAGATACGCAGTATTTT
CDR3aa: CASSFGGGPSTDTQYF

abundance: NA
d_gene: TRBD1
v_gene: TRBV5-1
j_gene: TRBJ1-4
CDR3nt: TGCGCCAGCAGCTTGGGCGACAGGGATGGTGAAAAACTGTTTTTT
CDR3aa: CASSLGDRDGEKLFF

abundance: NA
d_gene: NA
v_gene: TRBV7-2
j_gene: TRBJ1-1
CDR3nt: TGTGCCAGCAGCTTGGGGTCGCCGACCATGAACACTGAAGCTTTCTTT
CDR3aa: CASSLGSPTMNTEAFF

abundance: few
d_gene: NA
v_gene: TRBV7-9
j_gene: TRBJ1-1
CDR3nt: TGTGCCAGCAGCCGACAGGCCCGAAGCACTGAAGCTTTCTTT
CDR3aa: CASSRQARSTEAFF